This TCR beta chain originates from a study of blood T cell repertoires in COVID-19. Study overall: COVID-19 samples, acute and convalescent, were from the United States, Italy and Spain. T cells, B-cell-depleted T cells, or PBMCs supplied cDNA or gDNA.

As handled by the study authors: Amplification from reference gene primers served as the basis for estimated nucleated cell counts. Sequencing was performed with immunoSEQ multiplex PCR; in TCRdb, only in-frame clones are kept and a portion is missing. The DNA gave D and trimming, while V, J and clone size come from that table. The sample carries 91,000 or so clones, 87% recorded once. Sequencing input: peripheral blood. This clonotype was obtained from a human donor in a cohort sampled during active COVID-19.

CDR3 region: CASRGDRSWSGNTIYF. The CDR3 DNA sequence: TGTGCCAGCAGGGGGGACAGATCATGGTCTGGAAACACCATATATTTT. The V call is TRBV25-1, the J call TRBJ1-3; 7 positions agree with TRBD1. Losses at the gene ends were 6 bases for V and 1 base for J; bases not matched to a gene: 9. There are 16 residues in the CDR3. The germline CDR1 and CDR2 sequences are MGHDK and SYGVNS. The full variable domain, completed using reference TRBV25-1 and TRBJ1-3, is EADIYQTPRYLVIGTGKKITLECSQTMGHDKMYWYQQDPGMELHLIHYSYGVNSTEKGDLSSESTVSRIRTEHFPLTLESARPSHTSQYLCASRGDRSWSGNTIYFGEGSWLTVV.